The source of this T cell receptor beta chain is a study of blood T cell repertoires in COVID-19. CDR3 length equals 13 residues. Trimming removed 5 bases from V and 5 bases from J, with 10 bases in between. Germline assignment: CDR1 PRHDT and CDR2 FYEKMQ (reference sequence). Per the original data handling: Estimation of nucleated cell counts relied on the amplification of reference gene primers. Data came from immunoSEQ multiplex PCR; TCRdb stores just in-frame clones and leaves some out. V and J calls and clone size come straight from that table; D and trimming were deduced from the DNA. The data show about 330,000 clones, with approximately 82% seen just once and about 1.2% held by the top ten.

The receptor was isolated from a woman aged 45-59 years with acute or convalescent COVID-19. Sequencing was done on a sample of peripheral blood. This rearrangement joins TRBV13 to TRBJ2-1; perhaps TRBD2 as D (6 bases). The CDR3 here is CASSLRENNEQFF. In DNA, the CDR3 is TGTGCCAGCAGCCTCCGGGAGAACAATGAGCAGTTCTTC.